Shown below are 25 T cell receptor beta chains from a single sample sequenced in a study of cytomegalovirus exposure and HLA in healthy donors. Measured with immunoSEQ multiplex PCR; TCRdb has only the in-frame clones, and not every one. Here the sample spans approximately 300,000 clones, around 86% being singletons. The sequencing sample was made of PBMCs. Receptors originate from a woman under 30 in good health and CMV-seronegative.

This chain links TRBV6-5 with TRBJ1-2, with D uncertain. The V end was cut by 7 bases, the J end by 3 bases, with 6 bases between. This CDR3 comprises 11 residues. CDR1 is MNHEY, CDR2 SVGAGI, per germline. The CDR3 region has the DNA TGTGCCAGCAAGCGGGACTATGGCTACACCTTC. This translates into CASKRDYGYTF.

The chain links TRBV30 to TRBJ2-1; 9 positions match TRBD2. This CDR3 region has 17 residues. Germline lookup yields CDR1 GTSNPN and CDR2 SVGIG (reference sequence). The V segment lost 1 base and the J segment 0 bases; nucleotides outside the gene matches: 7. The CDR3 coding sequence is TGTGCCTGGAGTGGGCTAGCGGGAAGGGGCTCCTACAATGAGCAGTTCTTC. Translation: CAWSGLAGRGSYNEQFF.

The V and J genes are TRBV9 and TRBJ1-2; no reliable D call. Trimming shortened V by 4 bases and J by 5 bases, and 18 bases separated the two germline ends. This CDR3 comprises 15 residues. Looked up from germline, CDR1 is SGDLS and CDR2 is YYNGEE. In DNA form, the CDR3 reads TGTGCCAGCAGCCCTGCGGGCCAAACCACTTATGGCTACACCTTC. Translating it yields CASSPAGQTTYGYTF.

The chain carries TRBV5-1 and TRBJ2-1; 9 bases match TRBD1. Germline CDR1 SGHRS, CDR2 YFSETQ. After removal of 5 bases from V and 1 base from J, the junction contained 7 bases not matched to a gene. The CDR3 is made up of 16 amino acids. As DNA, the CDR3 is TGCGCCAGCAGTCGCAGCGGGACAGGGTCCTACAATGAGCAGTTCTTC. Translation gives CASSRSGTGSYNEQFF.

The CDR3 region is CSVGGLAGLYNEQFF. The CDR3 nucleotides are TGCAGCGTTGGTGGTCTAGCGGGATTGTATAATGAGCAGTTCTTC. The rearrangement links TRBV29-1 to TRBJ2-1; 9 nucleotides match TRBD2. Germline loops: CDR1 SQVTM, CDR2 ANQGSEA. This CDR3 spans 15 amino acids. The ends lost 4 bases at V and 7 bases at J; junction bases unmatched: 11.

The DNA for the CDR3 is TGTGCCAGCAGCCCAGTCGGGGAGACCCAGTACTTC. Amino acids: CASSPVGETQYF. The rearrangement joins TRBV11-2 to TRBJ2-5; unclear D gene. Trimming removed 5 bases from V and 5 bases from J, with 9 bases in between. The germline V gene has CDR1 SGHAT and CDR2 FQNNGV. The CDR3 is made up of 12 amino acids.

This chain connects TRBV5-1 to TRBJ2-7; D is perhaps TRBD1 (5 bases). V was shortened by 3 bases and J by 5 bases, with 15 bases between the two germline ends. From germline, CDR1 is SGHRS and CDR2 YFSETQ. This CDR3 spans 14 amino acids. The CDR3 here is CASSYQGQGDEQYF. CDR3 nucleotide sequence: TGCGCCAGCAGCTATCAGGGCCAAGGGGACGAGCAGTACTTC.

This clone has only a few counts. The CDR3: CASQGASEKLFF. The CDR3 DNA follows: TGTGCCAGCCAGGGGGCGAGTGAAAAACTGTTTTTT. The J gene is TRBJ1-4, the V gene TRBV27, with 8 bases that match TRBD1. From germline, CDR1 is MNHEY and CDR2 SMNVEV (reference sequence). The ends lost 8 bases at V and 7 bases at J; junction bases unmatched: 3. The CDR3 is made up of 12 amino acids.

The rearrangement uses TRBV2 and TRBJ2-5, with D perhaps matching TRBD2 (5 bases). CDR3 length equals 14 residues. The V end was cut by 7 bases, the J end by 4 bases, with 16 bases between. The germline gives CDR1 SNHLY, CDR2 FYNNEI. CDR3 sequence (DNA): TGTGCCAGCACCCCTAGTAGCGTCCTAGAGACCCAGTACTTC. Its protein product is CASTPSSVLETQYF.

The sample holds one count of this clone. CDR3 DNA: TGTGCCAGCTCACCACCGGGACAGGGGATCGACTATGGCTACACCTTC. It specifies CASSPPGQGIDYGYTF. The chain couples TRBV18 to TRBJ1-2; 10 bases agree with TRBD1. The V segment lost 0 bases and the J segment 3 bases; nucleotides outside the gene matches: 4. The CDR3 covers 16 residues. The germline CDR1 and CDR2 sequences are KGHSH and LQKENI.

The chain links TRBV2 to TRBJ2-1, with TRBD2 matching 8 bases. Trimming took 7 bases from V and 0 from J; bases not matched to a gene: 8. From germline, CDR1 is SNHLY and CDR2 FYNNEI. The CDR3 contains 16 residues. Here the CDR3 DNA reads TGTGCCAGCAACCCACGGGGGGGCGACTCCTACAATGAGCAGTTCTTC. Protein sequence: CASNPRGGDSYNEQFF.

The rearrangement links TRBV5-5 to TRBJ2-3; tentative D call: TRBD2 (6 bases). This CDR3 is 17 amino acids long. From germline, CDR1 is SGHKS and CDR2 YYEKEE (reference sequence). V lost 4 bases and J 2 bases, leaving 20 bases between the germline ends. CDR3 DNA: TGTGCCAGCAGCCCTGGCGTAGCGGCAACCGCCACAGATACGCAGTATTTT. It yields the protein CASSPGVAATATDTQYF.

The chain carries TRBV7-8 and TRBJ2-5; 8 nucleotides agree with TRBD2. The CDR3 covers 13 residues. Germline CDR1 is SGHVS and CDR2 is FQNEAQ. V was clipped by 2 bases and J by 5 bases; unmatched bases: 1. The CDR3 protein is CASSLPGGETQYF. The CDR3 DNA is TGTGCCAGCAGCTTACCGGGGGGGGAGACCCAGTACTTC.

This sequence joins TRBV7-3 and TRBJ2-3, with TRBD2 identical over 10 bases. Germline CDR1 and CDR2: SGHTA and FQGTGA. The V segment lost 4 bases and the J segment 3 bases; nucleotides outside the gene matches: 4. The CDR3 totals 15 residues. CDR3 nucleotides: TGTGCCAGCAGCTACCCGGGACTAGCGACAGATACGCAGTATTTT. Protein: CASSYPGLATDTQYF.

Note on this clone: The junction departs from the called germline gene at one end, perhaps through a read error. CDR3 sequence (DNA): TGTGCTAGCAGCCAGGGGAGCGGGAACCACAATGAGCAGTTCTTC. This encodes CASSQGSGNHNEQFF. This sequence joins TRBV7-7 and TRBJ2-1; TRBD2 might be the D (7 bases). The CDR3 extends over 15 amino acids. Germline V gene sequence: CDR1 SSHAT, CDR2 FNYEAQ (reference sequence).

The chain carries TRBV30 and TRBJ2-1; no firm D call. CDR3 length: 17 amino acids. Trimming pared 0 bases from V and 3 bases from J, leaving 18 bases between. CDR1 is GTSNPN, CDR2 SVGIG, per germline (reference sequence). As DNA, the CDR3 is TGTGCCTGGAGTGTACACATTGACATTTTGAACTACAATGAGCAGTTCTTC. This codes for CAWSVHIDILNYNEQFF.

This clone was seen a single time. The chain has TRBV5-5 and TRBJ2-7, with 8 bases matching TRBD1. This CDR3 is 16 amino acids long. Germline V gives CDR1 SGHKS, CDR2 YYEKEE (reference sequence). The junction had 11 bases not matched to a gene; V was cut back by 3 bases and J by 3 bases. Here the CDR3 reads CASSWTVDRGGYEQYF. The CDR3 DNA reads as TGTGCCAGCAGCTGGACAGTAGACAGGGGTGGCTACGAGCAGTACTTC.

The V and J genes are TRBV5-4 and TRBJ1-1, with no clear D. Trimming shortened V by 0 bases and J by 1 base, and 7 bases separated the two germline ends. Germline loops: CDR1 SGHNT, CDR2 YYREEE (reference sequence). The CDR3 contains 14 residues. The chain's CDR3 is CASSLVYGNTEAFF. As DNA, the CDR3 is TGTGCCAGCAGCTTGGTTTACGGGAACACTGAAGCTTTCTTT.

The genes are TRBV5-6 and TRBJ2-3, with D possibly TRBD2 on 5 matching bases. V shed 1 base and J shed 0 bases, with 6 bases lying between them. Per the germline V gene, CDR1 is SGHDT and CDR2 is YYEEEE. The CDR3 totals 14 residues. The CDR3 is CASSLQRSTDTQYF. DNA for the CDR3: TGTGCCAGCAGCTTGCAGCGGAGCACAGATACGCAGTATTTT.

The rearrangement links TRBV28 to TRBJ1-2; D is perhaps TRBD1 (5 bases). There are 15 residues in the CDR3. Germline V gene data show CDR1 as MDHEN and CDR2 as SYDVKM. V lost 6 bases to trimming and J lost 10 bases, with 24 bases between them. CDR3 in amino acids: CASSFYSPGVDDYTF. CDR3 coding DNA: TGTGCCAGCAGCTTCTACAGCCCGGGGGTGGACGACTACACCTTC.

For the CDR3, the DNA is TGTGCCAGCAGCGTAGGGCGGGAGGGCCAAGATACGCAGTATTTT. Its translation is CASSVGREGQDTQYF. The chain joins TRBV9 to TRBJ2-3, with 9 bases fitting TRBD2. The J segment lost 5 bases and the V segment lost 0 bases, leaving 4 bases of the junction unmatched. This CDR3 is 15 amino acids long. Germline loops: CDR1 SGDLS, CDR2 YYNGEE.

The chain has TRBV7-3 and TRBJ1-1; possibly TRBD1 for D (6 bases). Trimming left V 5 bases short and J 5 bases short, with 15 bases between. The CDR3 is 14 residues long. Germline CDR1 reads SGHTA; CDR2 reads FQGTGA. CDR3 sequence (DNA): TGTGCCAGCAGCACCCAACAGGGAGGGACTGAAGCTTTCTTT. Its protein is CASSTQQGGTEAFF.

The gene calls are TRBV9 and TRBJ2-7; a weak D match, TRBD1 (6 bases). The CDR3 loop spans 13 amino acids. Germline V gives CDR1 SGDLS, CDR2 YYNGEE. The V end was cut by 10 bases, the J end by 3 bases, with 17 bases between. The CDR3 spells CACRGGRNYEQYF. CDR3 DNA sequence: TGTGCCTGCCGTGGGGGCAGAAACTACGAGCAGTACTTC.

V and J are TRBV9 and TRBJ2-5; possibly TRBD1 for D (5 bases). From germline, CDR1 is SGDLS and CDR2 YYNGEE. The ends were cut back, 4 bases at V and 8 bases at J, with 15 bases in the middle. This CDR3 spans 13 amino acids. The CDR3 spells CASSLQDTGTQYF. The CDR3 nucleotides are TGTGCCAGCAGCCTACAGGACACGGGCACCCAGTACTTC.

The chain couples TRBV2 to TRBJ2-5, with 13 bases matching TRBD2. The CDR3 covers 15 residues. Germline CDR1 SNHLY, CDR2 FYNNEI. J gave up 4 bases and V 6 bases, and 5 bases lay outside the gene matches. The CDR3 DNA follows: TGTGCCAGCAGGGAGACTAGCGGGAGGATAGAGACCCAGTACTTC. This sequence encodes CASRETSGRIETQYF.